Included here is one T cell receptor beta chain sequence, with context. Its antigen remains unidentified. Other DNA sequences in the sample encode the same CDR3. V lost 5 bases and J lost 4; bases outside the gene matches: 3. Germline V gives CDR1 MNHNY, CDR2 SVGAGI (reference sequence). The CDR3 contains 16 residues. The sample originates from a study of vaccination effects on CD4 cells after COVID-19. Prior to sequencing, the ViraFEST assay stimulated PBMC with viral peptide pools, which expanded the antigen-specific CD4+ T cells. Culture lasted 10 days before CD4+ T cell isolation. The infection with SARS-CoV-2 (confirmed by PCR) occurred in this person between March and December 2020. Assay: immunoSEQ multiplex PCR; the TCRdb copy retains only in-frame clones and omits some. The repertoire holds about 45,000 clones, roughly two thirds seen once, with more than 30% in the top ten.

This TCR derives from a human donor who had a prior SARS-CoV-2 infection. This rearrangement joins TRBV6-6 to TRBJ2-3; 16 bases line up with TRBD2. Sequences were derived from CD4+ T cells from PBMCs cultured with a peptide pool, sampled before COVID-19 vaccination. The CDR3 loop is CASSRGTSGGADTQYF. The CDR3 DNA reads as TGTGCCAGCAGTCGCGGGACTAGCGGGGGGGCAGATACGCAGTATTTT.